This TCR beta chain appears in the sequencing data of a study of PD-1 blockade in classical Hodgkin lymphoma. The patients all showed relapse after autologous stem cell transplantation, while their brentuximab vedotin exposure varied. Profiling relied on immunoSEQ multiplex PCR, and the TCRdb table lists in-frame clones only, not all of them. The sample lists about 26,000 clones, roughly 86% occurring once. This TCR derives from a human donor with classical Hodgkin lymphoma. The source was peripheral blood mononuclear cells (PBMCs), collected before the second cycle of nivolumab.

CDR3 sequence reads: CASSQVGQGFEKLFF. CDR3 nucleotide sequence: TGCGCCAGCAGCCAAGTTGGACAGGGGTTCGAAAAACTGTTTTTT. The chain couples TRBV4-1 to TRBJ1-4; 9 bases map to TRBD1. The CDR3 length is 15 residues. Germline V gives CDR1 MGHRA, CDR2 YSYEKL. The trim removed 1 base at V and 8 bases at J, leaving 5 bases unmatched.